These 11 T cell receptor beta chains came from one sample sequenced in a study of T-cell reconstitution after alpha-beta-depleted transplantation in children. Preparation of the TCRbeta library used unique molecular identifiers. Using its own MiXCR run on the PCR reads, TCRdb lists one record per CDR3 protein. The sample records around 380,000 distinct CDR3 sequences, roughly a tenth being singletons. Specimen: PBMCs from the stem cell graft donor, collected from the stem cell graft. The receptor set was obtained from a human donor who donated a stem cell graft to a child with acute myeloid leukemia.

This clonotype was seen a handful of times. An end of the junction does not agree with germline; a read error may underlie this. The rearrangement uses TRBV7-7 and TRBJ2-1, with D possibly matching TRBD2 (6 bases). The CDR3 is 15 residues long. Germline V gene data show CDR1 as SSHAT and CDR2 as FNYEAQ (reference sequence). DNA of the CDR3: TGTGCTAGCAGCTTTAGTCCGGGAGAGGTCAATGAGCAGTTCTTC. This codes for CASSFSPGEVNEQFF.

This clonotype has at least ten counts. V is TRBV7-8 and J is TRBJ2-7; 11 bases map to TRBD2. Germline assignment: CDR1 SGHVS and CDR2 FQNEAQ. CDR3 size: 14 residues. V shed 4 bases, J shed 5 bases, and the junction held 4 bases outside the gene matches. The CDR3: CASSSLAGEDEQYF. The CDR3 DNA reads TGTGCCAGCAGCTCACTAGCGGGAGAGGACGAGCAGTACTTC. Full variable domain (missing parts from reference TRBV7-8 and TRBJ2-7): GAGVSQSPRYKVAKRGQDVALRCDPISGHVSLFWYQQALGQGPEFLTYFQNEAQLDKSGLPSDRFFAERPEGSVSTLKIQRTQQEDSAVYLCASSSLAGEDEQYFGPGTRLTVT.

This clonotype was counted between two and nine times. The chain has TRBV6-1 and TRBJ2-1; 9 bases map to TRBD2. Germline lookup yields CDR1 MNHNS and CDR2 SASEGT. This CDR3 is built from 19 residues. J gave up 6 bases and V 6 bases, and 21 bases lay outside the gene matches. The CDR3 region is CASRGAGGPFFPSGNEQFF. The CDR3 DNA follows: TGTGCCAGCAGGGGGGCGGGAGGGCCCTTCTTTCCGTCTGGCAATGAGCAGTTCTTC.

This clonotype was counted only a few times. The chain employs TRBV20-1 and TRBJ2-1, with 8 bases that match TRBD2. The CDR3 loop spans 16 amino acids. The J segment lost 4 bases and the V segment lost 6 bases, leaving 14 bases of the junction unmatched. Germline V gives CDR1 DFQATT, CDR2 SNEGSKA (reference sequence). The CDR3 DNA reads as TGCAGTGCCGAGTCCGGTGTAGCGGGACTATACAATGAGCAGTTCTTC. This gives the protein CSAESGVAGLYNEQFF.

The CDR3 nucleotides read TGTGCCAGCAGTTTTCCTGAGGAGGGGTGGGTCAATCAGCCCCAGCATTTT. As protein: CASSFPEEGWVNQPQHF. This rearrangement joins TRBV28 to TRBJ1-5; a weak D match, TRBD1 (5 bases). The CDR3 sequence is 17 residues long. CDR1 MDHEN and CDR2 SYDVKM come from the germline V gene. V was trimmed by 3 bases and J by 3 bases, leaving 18 bases between them.

This rearrangement joins TRBV20-1 to TRBJ2-1; 10 nucleotides match TRBD2. After removal of 4 bases from V and 13 bases from J, the junction contained 7 bases not matched to a gene. This CDR3 spans 12 amino acids. Germline CDR1 reads DFQATT; CDR2 reads SNEGSKA (reference sequence). The chain's CDR3 is CSAKRVAGGQFF. The DNA of the CDR3 is TGCAGTGCTAAAAGAGTAGCGGGAGGTCAGTTCTTC.

This clonotype was counted only a few times. V and J are TRBV5-1 and TRBJ1-4; 9 nucleotides line up with TRBD1. Germline values: CDR1 SGHRS, CDR2 YFSETQ. V was pared by 4 bases and J by 8 bases, with 9 bases of the junction left unmatched. CDR3 length: 15 residues. The CDR3 sequence: CASSGTGGQEEKLFF. The CDR3 nucleotides are TGCGCCAGCAGCGGAACAGGGGGCCAGGAGGAAAAACTGTTTTTT. Using reference TRBV5-1 and TRBJ1-4 for the parts outside the CDR3, the full variable domain is KAGVTQTPRYLIKTRGQQVTLSCSPISGHRSVSWYQQTPGQGLQFLFEYFSETQRNKGNFPGRFSGRQFSNSRSEMNVSTLELGDSALYLCASSGTGGQEEKLFFGSGTQLSVL.

This sequence joins TRBV6-5 and TRBJ1-3, with D possibly being TRBD1 (5 bases). The ends were cut back, 2 bases at V and 0 bases at J, with 5 bases in the middle. Germline-derived CDR1 and CDR2 are MNHEY and SVGAGI. The CDR3 length is 14 residues. For the CDR3, the DNA is TGTGCCAGCAGTTACGGGGGCTCTGGAAACACCATATATTTT. Translated: CASSYGGSGNTIYF.

This clonotype was seen a few times. The rearrangement joins TRBV20-1 to TRBJ2-1; D might be TRBD2 (6 bases). Germline CDR1 DFQATT, CDR2 SNEGSKA (reference sequence). This CDR3 has 15 amino acids. Trimming cost V 5 bases and J 1 base, with 15 bases left between them. The CDR3 is CSAWSGEESYNEQFF. CDR3 nucleotides: TGCAGTGCTTGGTCGGGAGAGGAGTCCTACAATGAGCAGTTCTTC.

This chain joins TRBV7-8 and TRBJ1-5; TRBD1 is a possible D gene (5 bases). Germline CDR1 is SGHVS and CDR2 is FQNEAQ. V lost 3 bases and J 4 bases, leaving 16 bases between the germline ends. The CDR3 sequence is 16 residues long. CDR3 nucleotide sequence: TGTGCCAGCAGCTTGAGTGTTAGGGGCGTGAATCAGCCCCAGCATTTT. Its protein is CASSLSVRGVNQPQHF.

V usage is TRBV24-1 and J usage is TRBJ2-2; either TRBD1 or TRBD2 may fit D (5 bases each). This CDR3 comprises 14 residues. The germline V gene encodes CDR1 KGHDR and CDR2 SFDVKD. V was shortened by 7 bases and J by 4 bases, with 12 bases between the two germline ends. CDR3 sequence (DNA): TGTGCCACCAGGTCATCGGGGACCACCGGGGAGCTGTTTTTT. Its protein is CATRSSGTTGELFF.